This is a list of T cell receptor beta chains from one sample in a study of cytomegalovirus exposure and HLA in healthy donors. Clones were read by immunoSEQ multiplex PCR, and TCRdb kept only the in-frame ones, dropping some. The sample lists roughly 110,000 clones, 77% occurring once. Sequencing used PBMCs. The receptor source for this set is a male donor in good health and CMV-seronegative. The CDR3 runs from the conserved cysteine through the conserved F or W.

TRBJ2-7	TRBV14	CASSLRTVSYEQYF
TRBJ1-1	TRBV11-2	CASSFGNTEAFF
TRBJ1-3	TRBV5-1	CASSEATGDPGNTIYF
TRBJ2-3	TRBV6-6	CASTRSHDTQYF
TRBJ2-7	TRBV7-9	CASSSSRTSGVPPFEQYF
TRBJ2-1	TRBV6-5	CASSRTSGSYEQFF
TRBJ2-1	TRBV4-2	CASSQAGGRMGSSYNEQFF
TRBJ2-2	TRBV5-6	CASSLSLALGELFF
.	TRBV6-1	CASSEFQGNEQYF
TRBJ2-5	TRBV5-1	CASSYASGVTETQYF
TRBJ2-3	TRBV11-2	CASRPSGSLDTQYF
TRBJ1-3	TRBV5-4	CASSLAKQGVYSGNTIYF
TRBJ2-5	TRBV7-9	CASSPTRQETQYF
TRBJ2-3	TRBV7-3	CASSSPGTSGMQAQYF
TRBJ2-6	TRBV5-1	CASSLVQGAGANVLTF